A selection of T cell receptor beta chains follows, all from one sample in a study of cytomegalovirus exposure and HLA in healthy donors. Sequencing was performed with immunoSEQ multiplex PCR; in TCRdb, only in-frame clones are kept and a portion is missing. The sample shows tens of thousands of clones, approximately 95% of them seen only once. Sequenced sample: PBMCs. These receptors were obtained from a woman in her late teens or twenties in good health and CMV-seronegative. CDR3s include the opening cysteine and the closing phenylalanine or tryptophan. A D gene is named only where the DNA matches it firmly. Rows may omit the clone size; those that give it use once, few, many or a size class.

J,size,V,D,DNA,CDR3
TRBJ1-1,-,TRBV5-1,-,TGCGCCAGCGGTACAGGGTCAGTCGCCACTGAAGCTTTCTTT,CASGTGSVATEAFF
TRBJ2-5,-,TRBV7-9,TRBD1,TGTGCCAGCAGCTTAGGGGGGACAGGGGAAGAGACCCAGTACTTC,CASSLGGTGEETQYF
TRBJ1-1,-,TRBV5-1,TRBD1,TGCGCCAGCAGCTCCCAATTTAGACAGGGGACGAACACTGAAGCTTTCTTT,CASSSQFRQGTNTEAFF
TRBJ2-1,-,TRBV28,-,TGTGCCAGCAGTCCAGGGCAGGGGAAAAGGTCCTACAATGAGCAGTTCTTC,CASSPGQGKRSYNEQFF
TRBJ1-1,once,TRBV6-5,-,TGTGCCAGCAGTTACTCTAAGGGGTACACTGAAGCTTTCTTT,CASSYSKGYTEAFF
TRBJ1-1,-,TRBV5-4,TRBD1,TGTGCCAGCAACAGGGGGAACACTGAAGCTTTCTTT,CASNRGNTEAFF
TRBJ2-1,-,TRBV19,-,TGTGCCAGTAGAATATATGATGAGCAGTTCTTC,CASRIYDEQFF
TRBJ1-2,-,TRBV7-2,-,TGTGCCAGCAGCCGGAACTATGGCTACACCTTC,CASSRNYGYTF
TRBJ2-1,-,TRBV5-1,-,TGCGCCAGCAGCTTTCGAGCGAGTGCCTACAATGAGCAGTTCTTC,CASSFRASAYNEQFF
TRBJ2-7,-,TRBV7-3,TRBD2,TGTGCCAGCAGCGATAGAAAGGGACTAGCGGGAGACGGGGAGCAGTACTTC,CASSDRKGLAGDGEQYF
TRBJ2-3,-,TRBV4-2,TRBD2,TGTGCCAGCAGCCAAGATAGCGGGGGGTCTAGCACAGATACGCAGTATTTT,CASSQDSGGSSTDTQYF
TRBJ2-2,-,TRBV7-2,-,TGTGCCAGCAGCGGCAGGGCGAACACCGGGGAGCTGTTTTTT,CASSGRANTGELFF
TRBJ1-6,-,TRBV5-1,-,TGCGCCAGCAGCTTGGTGGGGGGGGTCAATTCACCCCTCCACTTT,CASSLVGGVNSPLHF